A selection of T cell receptor beta chains follows, all from one sample in a study of cytomegalovirus exposure and HLA in healthy donors. Clones were sequenced by immunoSEQ multiplex PCR, and TCRdb holds only the in-frame ones, with some missing. This sample's clone table lists over 70,000 clones. Material: PBMCs. Every receptor here comes from a woman between 40 and 50 years old in good health and CMV-seropositive. CDR3s leave out the opening cysteine and the closing phenylalanine or tryptophan.

v_call cdr3_aa
TRBV5-1 ASSLGGSSGISSSYNEQF
TRBV5-1 ASSTGQGANTGELF
TRBV2 ATSRFPDTQY
TRBV5-4 ASSLGTGGADYGYT
TRBV7-2 ASSTHGSEGETQY
TRBV9 ASIKKGLDSDIQY
TRBV6-1 ASSRDRGVDQPQH
TRBV5-4 ASSVDGLYEQY
TRBV28 ASSFNRNYGYT
TRBV7-3 ASSLRGQGGYGETQY
TRBV5-6 ASSLVSGGATEAF
TRBV5-3 ARSLGRLAGLHLGSYEQY
TRBV29-1 SHLQDSYNEQF
TRBV2 ASRLLAGYTGELF
TRBV4-1 ASSQEQRYSNQPQH
TRBV14 ASSHFSYEQF
TRBV27 ASSLIVAGGPGELF
TRBV2 ASRVSGQGNTEAF
TRBV19 ASSALGESTGFGGYT
TRBV7-2 ASSPILGDTEAF
TRBV6-1 ASSEGSSVYEQY
TRBV9 ASSVGGSYNEQF
TRBV19 ASSLTGGTEAF
TRBV6-1 ASSEGPTDTQY
TRBV29-1 SVSQGPYYEQY
TRBV14 ASSLWTGRSSYNEQF
TRBV7-2 ASSPGAGMGTEAF
TRBV7-3 ASSPRGQGWSGELF
TRBV30 AFYSGAGSGSEQF
TRBV27 ASSFVGPPPQF
TRBV13 ASSLGGGRDGYT
TRBV2 AIPGQGAEEQY
TRBV19 ASSIARQGAYEQY
TRBV28 ASTTSGDTYEQY
TRBV5-4 ASSFLPGTSGEQF
TRBV28 ASIGVRNTEAF
TRBV4-2 ASSHFSREGAYEQY
TRBV7-2 ASSTASGNYGYT
TRBV10-3 AISPGGGYT
TRBV5-5 ESQLGVGNTEAF
TRBV10-3 ATQPDISGANVLT
TRBV18 ASSPQGIYGYT
TRBV5-6 ASSFVGRGYNEQF
TRBV29-1 SVPEIDTQY
TRBV19 ASSFASGLYGYT
TRBV5-1 ASSLGGQSNQPQH
TRBV4-1 ASSQDWGVNEKLF